Listed below are T cell receptor beta chains from one sample, sequenced in a study of T cell changes during pregnancy in multiple sclerosis. Generated by immunoSEQ multiplex PCR, the TCRdb table keeps only in-frame clones and is missing some. The sample has some 60,000 clones; 92% are singletons. Sequencing was performed on peripheral blood, taken in the first trimester of pregnancy. The receptor source for this set is a female donor with multiple sclerosis, enrolled in a pregnancy study. Each CDR3 is given with its conserved first and last residue. D genes are given only for firm matches. Part of the rows lack a size; the others show once, few, many or a class for expanded clones.

14 | . | TRBJ1-4 | TRBV19 | . | TGTGCCAGTAGTATAGAGTCCCCGGATGAAAAACTGTTTTTT | CASSIESPDEKLFF
19 | TRBD2 | TRBJ2-1 | TRBV19 | . | TGTGCCAGTAGTATAGATACCCCCATCCTAGCGGGGGGGCGCAATGAGCAGTTCTTC | CASSIDTPILAGGRNEQFF
14 | TRBD1 | TRBJ1-1 | TRBV7-3 | . | TGTGCCAGCAGCTTAAACAGGGGGCTTACTGAAGCTTTCTTT | CASSLNRGLTEAFF
14 | TRBD2 | TRBJ2-3 | TRBV7-3 | . | TGTGCCAGCAGCCCGGGACTAGCCAGAGATACGCAGTATTTT | CASSPGLARDTQYF
14 | . | TRBJ1-4 | TRBV6-6 | . | TGTGCCAGCAGTTACTCGACACTTAATGAAAAACTGTTTTTT | CASSYSTLNEKLFF
14 | TRBD1 | TRBJ2-2 | TRBV10-3 | many | TGTGCCATCAGAGATACAGGGGTTACCGGGGAGCTGTTTTTT | CAIRDTGVTGELFF
14 | . | TRBJ2-2 | TRBV7-2 | . | TGTGCCAGCAGAGGGGTTGTGAACACCGGGGAGCTGTTTTTT | CASRGVVNTGELFF
14 | . | TRBJ1-1 | TRBV15 | . | TGTGCCACCAGGTCGACACCAGGGTGGACTGAAGCTTTCTTT | CATRSTPGWTEAFF
14 | . | TRBJ2-3 | TRBV29-1 | . | TGCAGCGCCCTTAGGTCAGGCTCAACAGATACGCAGTATTTT | CSALRSGSTDTQYF
15 | TRBD1 | TRBJ2-7 | TRBV30 | . | TGTGCCTCCCTCTCGCCGGGACAGGGGACCTACGAGCAGTACTTC | CASLSPGQGTYEQYF
14 | TRBD1 | TRBJ1-2 | TRBV25-1 | once | TGTGCCAGCAGAGATACAGGGGGGGACTATGGCTACACCTTC | CASRDTGGDYGYTF
15 | . | TRBJ1-2 | TRBV27 | . | TGTGCCAGCAGTCCCCTTCGACAGATCAACTATGGCTACACCTTC | CASSPLRQINYGYTF
14 | . | TRBJ2-3 | TRBV29-1 | . | TGCAGCGCTATTCCAGGGGGGCAGACAGATACGCAGTATTTT | CSAIPGGQTDTQYF
12 | . | TRBJ2-7 | TRBV6-6 | . | TGTGCCAGTCAGGATTCACACTACGAGCAGTACTTC | CASQDSHYEQYF
16 | . | TRBJ2-1 | TRBV6-4 | . | TGTGCCAGCAGTGACTCGGGCGGGGTGACCTACAATGAGCAGTTCTTC | CASSDSGGVTYNEQFF
14 | . | TRBJ1-2 | TRBV14 | . | TGTGCCAGCAGCATTACTCGAGGGTTTGGTGGCTACACCTTC | CASSITRGFGGYTF
13 | . | TRBJ1-2 | TRBV7-3 | . | TGTGCCAGCAGCGCCCCGAAGGGGCTTGGCTACACCTTC | CASSAPKGLGYTF
15 | TRBD2 | TRBJ2-2 | TRBV7-8 | . | TGTGCCAGCAGCTTAGGGGGGGGACCAACCGGGGAGCTGTTTTTT | CASSLGGGPTGELFF
16 | . | TRBJ2-1 | TRBV4-1 | . | TGCGCCAGCAGCCAAGAGGGGAGCGGCCCCTACAATGAGCAGTTCTTC | CASSQEGSGPYNEQFF
12 | . | TRBJ1-2 | TRBV25-1 | . | TGTGCCAGCAGAGGTCGAGGGTATGGCTACACCTTC | CASRGRGYGYTF